This T cell receptor beta chain was captured in a study of cytomegalovirus exposure and HLA in healthy donors. At the level of the study: Earlier, 180 million or so T cells were analyzed, and 117 million unique TCR beta sequences were found among them. Samples from HLA-typed donors yielded about 85 million unique TCRs in an early data release.

PCR involved 60 Vbeta and 13 Jbeta primers. Clones were read by immunoSEQ multiplex PCR, and TCRdb kept only the in-frame ones, dropping some. Of fewer than 120,000 clones listed, around four fifths are singletons. The CDR3 is made up of 17 amino acids. CDR1 and CDR2 (germline): SNHLY, FYNNEI. Between the trimmed V and J ends, which lost 5 bases and 1 base, there was a span of 18 bases. Regarding the study as a whole: Previously analyzed data showed that most TCR beta V segments were productive at a frequency of about 87% or about 30%.

Turning to this clone: Antigen: not known.

The source of this sequence is a woman aged 60 to 75 in good health and CMV-seropositive. This chain joins TRBV2 and TRBJ1-3; maybe TRBD1 (5 bases). Sequenced material: PBMCs. The CDR3 reads CASSPGAGTLSGNTIYF. In nucleotides, the CDR3 is TGTGCCAGCAGTCCGGGAGCTGGGACTTTATCTGGAAACACCATATATTTT.